This T cell receptor (beta chain) was captured in a study of blood T cell repertoires in COVID-19. This CDR3 has 17 amino acids. V shed 3 bases, J shed 5 bases, and the junction held 16 bases outside the gene matches. Germline-derived CDR1 and CDR2 are SGHRS and YFSETQ. Source study methods: Estimated nucleated cell counts came from reference gene primer amplification. The protocol was immunoSEQ multiplex PCR, while the TCRdb copy is restricted to in-frame clones and leaves out a portion. V and J calls and clone size follow that table, whereas D and trimming were derived from the DNA. This sample carries 200,000 to 250,000 clones, about 80% of them seen once, and the ten largest clones take approximately 1.8%. Participants spanned ages about 18 to 90 years and resided in fewer than 30 US areas. The recovered donors of Cohort 3 showed two negative PCRs, clearance, or symptom resolution.

What was sequenced was PBMCs or T cells enriched from blood (not recorded which). The receptor was derived from a man aged 55 to 70 who had recovered from COVID-19. The V and J genes are TRBV5-1 and TRBJ1-2; 7 bases line up with TRBD1. The CDR3 DNA follows: TGCGCCAGCAGCTCAACATCGGGGACAGTCTCGGTGTATGGCTACACCTTC. Its protein is CASSSTSGTVSVYGYTF.